This is a list of T cell receptor beta chains from one sample in a study of blood T cells in healthy people across ages. TCRdb passed the 5' RACE reads through MiXCR, listing each CDR3 protein once. The profile shows about 640,000 distinct CDR3 sequences, roughly 53% of them singletons. The source material was blood. Receptors originate from a man between 60 and 70 years old in good health. CDR3s leave out the opening cysteine and the closing phenylalanine or tryptophan. D genes are given only for firm matches. Size is omitted from some rows. Given values are once, few, many or a class for expanded clones.

V: TRBV7-9
D: .
size: .
CDR3: ASSHRMGTYNEQF

V: TRBV20-1
D: .
size: .
CDR3: SALTGLTPTDTQY

V: TRBV6-6
D: TRBD1
size: once
CDR3: ASSPPGQGSTGELF

V: TRBV7-8
D: .
size: .
CDR3: ASSLEGIRAEAF

V: TRBV29-1
D: .
size: .
CDR3: SVGEGGQETQY

V: TRBV13
D: .
size: .
CDR3: ASSLVQRADEQY

V: TRBV20-1
D: TRBD2
size: .
CDR3: SAQLAGTKETQY

V: TRBV24-1
D: TRBD2
size: .
CDR3: ATSERGVTDTQY

V: TRBV6-5
D: .
size: .
CDR3: ASRVNRVQPQH

V: TRBV20-1
D: .
size: few
CDR3: SARPPTVNYGYT

V: TRBV7-2
D: .
size: .
CDR3: ASSLEGTVPYNEQF

V: TRBV10-3
D: .
size: few
CDR3: AISESMRLLVGETQY

V: TRBV9
D: TRBD1
size: .
CDR3: ASSDRGCTDTQY

V: TRBV15
D: TRBD2
size: few
CDR3: ATSRDWSGVHNEQF

V: TRBV20-1
D: .
size: .
CDR3: SAEKPGAGGGYT

V: TRBV12-3/TRBV12-4
D: .
size: few
CDR3: ASSGTRYGYT

V: TRBV5-1
D: TRBD2
size: .
CDR3: ASSSGLAGTEQY

V: TRBV5-1
D: .
size: few
CDR3: ASSLFRLSEQY

V: TRBV12-3/TRBV12-4
D: TRBD1
size: .
CDR3: ASSLRQGADGYT

V: TRBV12-3/TRBV12-4
D: TRBD1
size: .
CDR3: ASSLGRGPYEQY

V: TRBV4-1
D: .
size: few
CDR3: ASSSGRSPLH

V: TRBV11-2
D: TRBD2
size: .
CDR3: ASSPRSGGAYEQY